A selection of T cell receptor beta chains follows, all from one sample in a study of blood T cells in healthy people across ages. Using its own MiXCR run on the 5' RACE reads, TCRdb lists one record per CDR3 protein. The sample has hundreds of thousands of distinct CDR3 sequences, about a quarter seen once. In addition, the sample was reused for a study of T cells of mothers and their children.

Sequencing was carried out using blood. These receptor sequences come from a boy between 5 and 17 years old in good health. Each CDR3 is given with its conserved first and last residue. The order of the fields is J gene, D gene, clone size, V gene, CDR3 DNA, CDR3 protein. A D gene is named only where the DNA matches it firmly. Expanded clones are given a class, and other clones once, few, many or no size at all.

TRBJ1-2 | . | few | TRBV27 | TGTGCCAGCAGTTTAAGACAGACCTATGGCTACACCTTC | CASSLRQTYGYTF
TRBJ2-7 | . | few | TRBV7-9 | TGTGCCAGCAGCCTTAGACAAGACTCCTACGAGCAGTACTTC | CASSLRQDSYEQYF
TRBJ2-5 | . | . | TRBV5-1 | TGCGCCAGCAACTTGGAAGGCCCGGTCCAAGAGACCCAGTACTTC | CASNLEGPVQETQYF
TRBJ2-5 | TRBD2 | . | TRBV6-5 | TGTGCCAGCAGTTTCTGGCGGGGGGCCCCCGGAGAGACCCAGTACTTC | CASSFWRGAPGETQYF
TRBJ2-5 | . | . | TRBV2 | TGTGCCAGCTTGGTGTTGGAGACCCAGTACTTC | CASLVLETQYF
TRBJ1-4 | TRBD1 | . | TRBV5-1 | TGCGCCAGCAGCTTGGGCGACAGGGGGCAGAATGAAAAACTGTTTTTT | CASSLGDRGQNEKLFF
TRBJ2-7 | . | . | TRBV6-1 | TGTGCCAGCAGTGCCCGGGACGGGAGACTCGAGCAGTACTTC | CASSARDGRLEQYF
TRBJ2-7 | . | . | TRBV28 | TGTGCCAGCAGTTCAACCACGGGGGCGGACGAGCAGTACTTC | CASSSTTGADEQYF
TRBJ2-6 | . | few | TRBV2 | TGTGCCAGCAAACGGGACTCTGGGGCCAACGTCCTGACTTTC | CASKRDSGANVLTF
TRBJ2-4 | . | . | TRBV11-2 | TGTGCCAGCAGCTTAGACAGGGTGAACATTCAGTACTTC | CASSLDRVNIQYF
TRBJ1-4 | TRBD1 | few | TRBV29-1 | TGCAGCGTTCAACAGGGGGCGCGTGAAAAACTGTTTTTT | CSVQQGAREKLFF
TRBJ2-7 | . | few | TRBV28 | TGTGCCAGCAACGGCGGTTCCTACTACGAGCAGTACTTC | CASNGGSYYEQYF
TRBJ1-2 | . | few | TRBV19 | TGTGCCAGTACCAGGGACGGACGCAACTATGGCTACACCTTC | CASTRDGRNYGYTF
TRBJ2-5 | . | few | TRBV28 | TGTGCCAGCAGTTCCCCGGCGGGGTCTTTGGAGACCCAGTACTTC | CASSSPAGSLETQYF
TRBJ2-2 | TRBD1 | . | TRBV28 | TGTGCCAGCAGTCCCGGACAGGACCCCACCGGGGAGCTGTTTTTT | CASSPGQDPTGELFF
TRBJ1-3 | . | few | TRBV9 | TGTGCCAGCAGCGTAGGGGGGAGGACTGGAAACACCATATATTTT | CASSVGGRTGNTIYF
TRBJ1-3 | . | . | TRBV7-2 | TGTGCCAGCTCGGCCAAAGGTTTCAGCTCTGGAAACACCATATATTTT | CASSAKGFSSGNTIYF
TRBJ2-7 | . | few | TRBV12-3/TRBV12-4 | TGTGCCAGCAGTTTTGGTCACGCCTACGAGCAGTACTTC | CASSFGHAYEQYF
TRBJ2-7 | TRBD1 | once | TRBV10-3 | TGTGCCATCAGTGAGGCCGGGACAGGGGGATCCCCTACCTCCTACGAGCAGTACTTC | CAISEAGTGGSPTSYEQYF
TRBJ2-7 | . | few | TRBV29-1 | TGCAGCGTTGCCCCCGCCAGCTCCTACGAGCAGTACTTC | CSVAPASSYEQYF
TRBJ1-5 | . | . | TRBV7-9 | TGTGCCAGCAGCTCTGACGGCAATCAGCCCCAGCATTTT | CASSSDGNQPQHF
TRBJ2-3 | TRBD1 | . | TRBV24-1 | TGTGCCACCAGTGACCCTGGCCAGGGGGATGGGGGTACGCAGTATTTT | CATSDPGQGDGGTQYF
TRBJ1-4 | . | many | TRBV4-1 | TGCGCCAGCAGCCAACTTGGCGAGGGAACTAATGAAAAACTGTTTTTT | CASSQLGEGTNEKLFF
TRBJ1-6 | . | . | TRBV7-9 | TGTGCCAGCAGTGAAGGGTTCACTAATTCACCCCTCCACTTT | CASSEGFTNSPLHF
TRBJ2-4 | . | few | TRBV20-1 | TGCAGTGCTCCCGGGACACCTTTAGCCAAAAACATTCAGTACTTC | CSAPGTPLAKNIQYF
TRBJ2-1 | TRBD1 | few | TRBV7-9 | TGTGCCAGCAGCTTAGTGGACAGGGTCCACAATGAGCAGTTCTTC | CASSLVDRVHNEQFF
TRBJ2-5 | . | few | TRBV10-2 | TGCGCCAGCAGTCCTCGGGGACATCCGGGCGGGGAGCAGTACTTC | CASSPRGHPGGEQYF
TRBJ2-3 | TRBD2 | . | TRBV12-3/TRBV12-4 | TGTGCCAGCAGTTTAGGAGGACTAGCGGGAGCTGGAACGCAGTATTTT | CASSLGGLAGAGTQYF
TRBJ2-4 | . | few | TRBV30 | TGTGCCTTCTCTACTCTAGCCAAAAACATTCAGTACTTC | CAFSTLAKNIQYF
TRBJ2-7 | . | . | TRBV5-6 | TGTGCCAGCAGCTACCCCGGAGTCGAAGTTTACGAGCAGTACTTC | CASSYPGVEVYEQYF
TRBJ2-7 | TRBD2 | few | TRBV5-1 | TGCGCCAGCAGCTGGGGGGCGGGAGGGGACCACGAGCAGTACTTC | CASSWGAGGDHEQYF
TRBJ2-3 | . | . | TRBV5-1 | TGCGCCAGTAACGCCAGAGGCCGCACAGATACGCAGTATTTT | CASNARGRTDTQYF
TRBJ1-4 | TRBD1 | . | TRBV25-1 | TGTGCCAGCAGTGACGGGACAGGGTTGCTTAATGAAAAACTGTTTTTT | CASSDGTGLLNEKLFF